These 11 T cell receptor beta chains originate from one sample sequenced in a study of T-cell reconstitution after alpha-beta-depleted transplantation in children. The TCRbeta library was prepared with unique molecular identifiers. TCRdb re-derived calls from the PCR reads in MiXCR, one entry per CDR3 protein. The table records tens of thousands of distinct CDR3 sequences, approximately 6% of them present only once. The material was PBMCs, mostly from graft donor cells, obtained 60 days after TCRalphabeta/CD19-depleted stem cell transplant. The receptors were sampled from a female patient aged 2 to 10 who had a stem cell transplant for aplastic anemia, so the T cells may come from the graft donor.

The V gene is TRBV9, the J gene TRBJ2-1, with TRBD2 matching over 9 bases. This CDR3 has 15 amino acids. Per germline, CDR1 SGDLS and CDR2 YYNGEE. J gave up 3 bases and V 4 bases, and 5 bases lay outside the gene matches. Here the CDR3 DNA reads TGTGCCAGCAGCATTAGCGGGAGTAGCTACAATGAGCAGTTCTTC. Translation gives CASSISGSSYNEQFF. Together with reference TRBV9 and TRBJ2-1, the CDR3 gives the full variable domain: DSGVTQTPKHLITATGQRVTLRCSPRSGDLSVYWYQQSLDQGLQFLIQYYNGEERAKGNILERFSAQQFPDLHSELNLSSLELGDSALYFCASSISGSSYNEQFFGPGTRLTVL.

The chain is built from TRBV7-8 and TRBJ1-3, with TRBD1 matching over 8 bases. V dropped 5 bases and J dropped 4; count of bases not matched to a gene: 7. Per the germline V gene, CDR1 is SGHVS and CDR2 is FQNEAQ. This CDR3 has 15 amino acids. CDR3 amino acids: CASSINRGTGNTIYF. The CDR3 DNA follows: TGTGCCAGCAGCATAAACAGGGGGACCGGAAACACCATATATTTT.

This clonotype was seen at least ten times. Written as DNA, the CDR3 is TGCGCCAGCAGCCGGGCAGGGCAAACAGGGGAGACCCAGTACTTC. This codes for CASSRAGQTGETQYF. This chain links TRBV5-1 with TRBJ2-5; a possible D gene is TRBD1 (6 bases). The germline gives CDR1 SGHRS, CDR2 YFSETQ. The CDR3 runs 15 residues. V lost 4 bases and J lost 5, with 18 bases in between.

In this sample, this clonotype turned up many times. The chain employs TRBV5-1 and TRBJ2-3; D is undetermined. Trimming pared 4 bases from V and 2 bases from J, leaving 8 bases between. Germline CDR1 and CDR2: SGHRS and YFSETQ. This CDR3 comprises 13 residues. CDR3 in DNA: TGCGCCAGCAGCCCAGGAACCACAGATACGCAGTATTTT. This codes for CASSPGTTDTQYF.

This clonotype has a count of ten or more. The CDR3 protein is CASSLSTGTKWAGAYYEQYV. DNA for the CDR3: TGTGCCAGCAGCTTAAGTACAGGGACAAAATGGGCGGGAGCCTACTACGAGCAGTACGTC. The chain joins TRBV7-8 to TRBJ2-7; weak D call: TRBD2 (7 bases). CDR1 is SGHVS and CDR2 is FQNEAQ in the germline V gene. V was trimmed by 2 bases and J by 3 bases, leaving 29 bases between them. The CDR3 runs to 20 residues.

This clonotype has a count of ten or more. The chain couples TRBV21-1 to TRBJ1-1; TRBD1, as called in the table, went unchecked against the DNA. TRBV21-1 is given as a pseudogene. This CDR3 contains 15 residues. Written as DNA, the CDR3 is TGTGCCAGCAGCGCTGGCCCGGGACAGAACACTGAAGCTTTCTTT. Amino acid sequence: CASSAGPGQNTEAFF.

V is TRBV8-2 and J is TRBJ2-3; the DNA was not compared with TRBD2, the D call given in the table. TRBV8-2 is a pseudogene. The CDR3 extends over 15 amino acids. The CDR3 DNA reads TGTGCCATGGGCCCGGAGCGGGGTAGCACAGATACGCAGTATTTT. Protein product: CAMGPERGSTDTQYF.

This clonotype was observed many times. The V and J genes are TRBV20-1 and TRBJ2-1; D is ambiguous. Germline assignment: CDR1 DFQATT and CDR2 SNEGSKA (reference sequence). The ends were cut back, 5 bases at V and 6 bases at J, with 14 bases in the middle. The CDR3 length is 13 residues. The CDR3 coding sequence is TGCAGTGCTTCCGGTGACTCCCTCAATGAGCAGTTCTTC. Its translation: CSASGDSLNEQFF.

The chain employs TRBV18 and TRBJ1-2, with unresolved D. Trimming took off 3 bases at V and 2 bases at J, with 7 bases between the two ends. The length of the CDR3 is 13 residues. Germline V gives CDR1 KGHSH, CDR2 LQKENI. In DNA form, the CDR3 reads TGTGCCAGCTCACCGGAACAGAACTATGGCTACACCTTC. It translates to CASSPEQNYGYTF.

This clonotype was detected many times. CDR3 sequence (DNA): TGCAGCGTCAAAGGGGGTTCTGGGGCCAACGTCCTGACTTTC. Its translation is CSVKGGSGANVLTF. The chain is built from TRBV29-1 and TRBJ2-6; TRBD1 might be the D (6 bases). The CDR3 is 14 residues long. The V end lost 6 bases, the J end lost 1 base, and 10 bases lay between the germline ends. The germline gives CDR1 SQVTM, CDR2 ANQGSEA. Full variable domain (missing parts from reference TRBV29-1 and TRBJ2-6): SAVISQKPSRDICQRGTSLTIQCQVDSQVTMMFWYRQQPGQSLTLIATANQGSEATYESGFVIDKFPISRPNLTFSTLTVSNMSPEDSSIYLCSVKGGSGANVLTFGAGSRLTVL.

The chain combines TRBV19 with TRBJ2-1; unclear D gene. Germline V CDR1 and CDR2: LNHDA, SQIVND (reference sequence). Deletions cut 4 bases from V and 2 bases from J, with 9 bases between. CDR3 length equals 14 residues. The CDR3 is CASSKGVAYNEQFF. In DNA, the CDR3 is TGTGCCAGTAGTAAAGGCGTCGCCTACAATGAGCAGTTCTTC.